The source of this TCR beta chain is a study of regulatory T cells in long-lasting Graves disease. CDR3 regions were amplified by Arm-PCR using iRepertoire HTBI primers to build TCR beta libraries. In TCRdb, the multiplex PCR reads were re-called with MiXCR into one record per CDR3 protein. The repertoire consists of around 400,000 distinct CDR3 sequences, with about 20% occurring once and the leading ten covering over 25%. This clonotype appeared many times. Its matching antigen is unknown. Germline lookup yields CDR1 MDHEN and CDR2 SYDVKM. Between the trimmed V and J ends, which lost 6 bases and 2 bases, there was a span of 14 bases. The length of the CDR3 is 14 residues. Overall study results and limits: No thyroid tissue was studied; the work used peripheral blood only. TRBV28 was favored in persistent disease, as were TRBJ1-2 and TRBJ2-5.

Time point here: persistent/refractory GD, antithyroid drugs over 5 years with positive TRAb. From PBMCs, RNA was extracted and then used to make the TCR library. An endocrinology department in Xi'an, China, supplied the patients. The receptor was derived from a female donor with Graves disease. The sequencing used peripheral blood mononuclear cells (PBMCs), collected when the disease was refractory, from a patient treated with antithyroid drugs. The chain joins TRBV28 to TRBJ2-7, with a possible D match to TRBD2 (6 bases). CDR3: CASSRAGRTYEQYF. Written as DNA, the CDR3 is TGTGCCAGCAGCCGAGCCGGGAGAACCTACGAGCAGTACTTC.